This T cell receptor (beta chain) was recorded in a study of early T cells in non-severe SARS-CoV-2 infection. The study's findings and limits: In VDJdb matching, anti-spike CD8 responses were favored while private and CD4 specificities went missing.

Trimming cost V 5 bases and J 6 bases; bases outside gene matches: 10. This CDR3 region has 15 residues. From germline, CDR1 is SGHAT and CDR2 FQNNGV. TCRdb processed the 5' RACE reads anew with MiXCR; each CDR3 protein has one entry. The table includes 40,000 to 55,000 distinct CDR3 sequences, about 7.8% detected once. In its sample, this clonotype was seen a few times. Its antigen is still unknown. The TCR was taken from an adult who was a healthcare worker with PCR-confirmed SARS-CoV-2 infection or an uninfected control (not recorded which). The chain combines TRBV11-2 with TRBJ2-3; 8 bases fit TRBD1. What was sequenced was whole blood. The CDR3 region has the DNA TGTGCCAGCAGCCCCGGACAGGGCCTTAGGGATACGCAGTATTTT. Protein: CASSPGQGLRDTQYF.